This paragraph covers one T cell receptor beta chain sequence. The data belong to a study of shared T cell receptors in the human thymus. V dropped 3 bases and J dropped 4 bases, with 17 bases sitting between them. The CDR3 length is 16 residues. Germline values: CDR1 KGHSH, CDR2 LQKENI. Using immunoSEQ multiplex PCR, the repertoire was profiled, and TCRdb retains in-frame clones only, with some absent. The table shows 500,000 to 550,000 clones, with around 78% occurring only once. A further study also used this sample, focusing on human thymus T cells. That paper states: Thymus was obtained from resections taken during corrective heart surgery. It looked as if thymic and blood repertoires used V and J genes in a biased way.

The rearrangement joins TRBV18 to TRBJ2-3, with D tentatively TRBD2 (6 bases). The sample was thymocytes. The sequence came from a boy less than two years old with a congenital heart defect. In nucleotides, the CDR3 is TGTGCCAGCTCACCGCCCGGGACTCAGGGCCCAGATACGCAGTATTTT. Translated, it gives CASSPPGTQGPDTQYF. Filled out from reference TRBV18 and TRBJ2-3, the complete variable domain reads NAGVMQNPRHLVRRRGQEARLRCSPMKGHSHVYWYRQLPEEGLKFMVYLQKENIIDESGMPKERFSAEFPKEGPSILRIQQVVRGDSAAYFCASSPPGTQGPDTQYFGPGTRLTVL.